These 14 T cell receptor beta chains originate from one sample sequenced in a study of T-cell memory formation after mild COVID-19 (dated by TCRdb to the early 2020s). The receptor library was made with 5' RACE. These reads were obtained on an Illumina NovaSeq 6000. In TCRdb, the public reads were trimmed at Q25 with fastp and aligned with MiXCR, with productive beta chains retained. Every entry covers one CDR3 protein and lists the most common genes and DNA from its rows. In this sample the table shows roughly 400,000 distinct CDR3 sequences, 15% to 20% of which occur a single time. Clones ranked in the top ten supply under 25% of the sample. What was sequenced was PBMCs or a T cell subset sorted from them (not recorded which). The receptors were gathered from a man between 18 and 29 years old who had mild COVID-19 (a few samples of this study predate the infection). The sample titles of this study are shuffled in the database, so cell type and time point are left out; the donor was told from shared clones.

This clonotype was seen a handful of times. This chain links TRBV6-5 with TRBJ2-5; TRBD1 matches at 8 bases. J was trimmed by 0 bases and V by 7 bases; bases with no gene match: 7. This CDR3 region has 15 residues. Germline V lookup: CDR1 MNHEY, CDR2 SVGAGI. CDR3 loop: CASTPGDRHQETQYF. The DNA of the CDR3 is TGTGCCAGCACCCCCGGGGACAGGCACCAAGAGACCCAGTACTTC.

The V and J genes are TRBV18 and TRBJ2-2; unclear D gene. The CDR3 loop spans 16 amino acids. Trimming pared 3 bases from V and 6 bases from J, leaving 17 bases between. Germline values: CDR1 KGHSH, CDR2 LQKENI. The CDR3, as DNA: TGTGCCAGCTCACCCTGGACCCGTAGCAACGCCGGGGAGCTGTTTTTT. Translation gives CASSPWTRSNAGELFF.

The chain has TRBV5-4 and TRBJ2-7; D tentatively fits TRBD1 or TRBD2 (5 bases each). V was clipped by 3 bases and J by 7 bases, with 17 bases between them. The CDR3 sequence is 14 residues long. Germline lookup yields CDR1 SGHNT and CDR2 YYREEE (reference sequence). The CDR3 region is CASSSTGPSGEQYV. The CDR3 coding sequence is TGTGCCAGCAGCTCCACGGGACCCTCGGGTGAGCAGTACGTC.

This chain connects TRBV15 to TRBJ2-3; 9 bases are shared with TRBD1. Germline-derived CDR1 and CDR2 are LNHNV and YYDKDF (reference sequence). The CDR3 contains 16 residues. V lost 5 bases, J lost 4 bases, and 10 bases stayed unmatched. The CDR3 region has the DNA TGTGCCACCAGCTCCCTCAGACAGGGGGTTTCAGATACGCAGTATTTT. Translation: CATSSLRQGVSDTQYF.

This clonotype was counted a few times. The V and J genes are TRBV4-2 and TRBJ1-2, with 10 positions matching TRBD1. V lost 3 bases and J lost 7; bases outside the gene matches: 8. Germline V gene data show CDR1 as LGHNA and CDR2 as YNFKEQ. The length of the CDR3 is 15 residues. For the CDR3, the DNA is TGTGCCAGCAGCCAGGAAACCGGGACAGGGGCTGGCTACACCTTC. This gives the protein CASSQETGTGAGYTF.

The chain links TRBV5-1 to TRBJ1-1; possibly TRBD1 for D (5 bases). With 4 bases removed from V and 4 bases from J, the gap between germline ends came to 14 bases. This CDR3 is 14 amino acids long. Germline V lookup: CDR1 SGHRS, CDR2 YFSETQ. The CDR3 nucleotides read TGCGCCAGCAGCCCCGGGACGAGAGCCACTGAAGCTTTCTTT. This translates into CASSPGTRATEAFF.

This clonotype was detected a few times. The chain joins TRBV12-3 or TRBV12-4 to TRBJ1-5, with D tentatively TRBD1 (5 bases). The CDR3 totals 14 residues. Trimming left V 5 bases short and J 1 base short, with 9 bases between. The CDR3 DNA reads as TGTGCCAGCAGTGGGGGACCGAGCAATCAGCCCCAGCATTTT. This codes for CASSGGPSNQPQHF.

This rearrangement joins TRBV10-3 to TRBJ1-2, with D possibly being TRBD1 (5 bases). The germline gives CDR1 ENHRY, CDR2 SYGVKD. V was shortened by 2 bases and J by 5 bases, with 9 bases between the two germline ends. This CDR3 has 13 amino acids. This CDR3 is CAISEVQVYGYTF. The CDR3 DNA reads as TGTGCCATCAGTGAGGTACAGGTTTATGGCTACACCTTC.

Ten or more counts support this clonotype. The CDR3 reads CASSSTGDQPQHF. The CDR3 nucleotides read TGCGCCAGCAGCTCGACAGGGGATCAGCCCCAGCATTTT. The chain employs TRBV5-1 and TRBJ1-5, with 8 nucleotides matching TRBD1. Trimming at V came to 3 bases and at J to 5 bases, leaving 1 base not matched to a gene. The CDR3 covers 13 residues. Per germline, CDR1 SGHRS and CDR2 YFSETQ.

The table lists this clonotype with a few counts. The chain couples TRBV6-2 or TRBV6-3 to TRBJ2-7; D is unclear. CDR3 length: 12 amino acids. The V end was cut by 4 bases, the J end by 5 bases, with 9 bases between. In germline, CDR1 is MNHEY, CDR2 SVGEGT. CDR3 loop: CASSSIGHEQYV. The CDR3 region has the DNA TGTGCCAGCAGTTCCATCGGGCACGAGCAGTACGTC.

The V call is TRBV5-4, the J call TRBJ2-5; 7 bases map to TRBD2. The length of the CDR3 is 15 residues. Trimming cost V 6 bases and J 2 bases; bases outside gene matches: 10. Germline V lookup: CDR1 SGHNT, CDR2 YYREEE (reference sequence). The CDR3 region has the DNA TGTGCCAGCATCCACTCATCAGCGGGGCAAGAGACCCAGTACTTC. This sequence encodes CASIHSSAGQETQYF.

The V gene is TRBV15, the J gene TRBJ2-3, with 8 bases matching TRBD2. There are 14 residues in the CDR3. V lost 11 bases to trimming and J lost 3 bases; unmatched junction nucleotides: 10. CDR1 is LNHNV, CDR2 YYDKDF, per germline (reference sequence). The CDR3 DNA reads TGTGCCGCCCGGGGCGGGGGGCCAACAGATACGCAGTATTTT. Translation gives CAARGGGPTDTQYF.

The chain links TRBV2 to TRBJ2-1; 12 bases fit TRBD2. The CDR3 runs to 18 residues. Losses at the gene ends were 5 bases for V and 0 bases for J; bases not matched to a gene: 8. Germline-derived CDR1 and CDR2 are SNHLY and FYNNEI. The CDR3 sequence is CASSRTSGVPHSYNEQFF. CDR3 nucleotide sequence: TGTGCCAGCAGTAGGACTAGCGGGGTGCCCCACTCCTACAATGAGCAGTTCTTC. The full variable domain, its missing parts supplied by reference TRBV2 and TRBJ2-1, is EPEVTQTPSHQVTQMGQEVILRCVPISNHLYFYWYRQILGQKVEFLVSFYNNEISEKSEIFDDQFSVERPDGSNFTLKIRSTKLEDSAMYFCASSRTSGVPHSYNEQFFGPGTRLTVL.

This clonotype has a handful of counts. V and J are TRBV10-3 and TRBJ2-2; possibly TRBD1 or TRBD2 for D (6 bases each). Germline V CDR1 and CDR2: ENHRY, SYGVKD. V was cut by 10 bases and J by 0 bases, with 15 bases left in between. The CDR3 length is 15 residues. CDR3 protein: CATAPRGPNTGELFF. CDR3 coding DNA: TGTGCCACCGCCCCCCGGGGGCCGAACACCGGGGAGCTGTTTTTT.